The T cell receptor beta chain under discussion was sequenced for a study of T cell responses to AZD1222 COVID-19 vaccine. Study-level results: When two AZD1222 doses had been given, Spike-specific TCR breadth and depth rose. The number of AZD1222 recipients seropositive at baseline was only five to seven.

For this clone: Its antigen is unidentified.

Germline assignment: CDR1 SGDLS and CDR2 YYNGEE. This CDR3 region has 15 residues. V lost 4 bases, J lost 5 bases, and 11 bases stayed unmatched. Method: immunoSEQ multiplex PCR; TCRdb's copy keeps in-frame clones and lacks some. Its table lists around 150,000 clones. Sequenced: peripheral blood. The chain has TRBV9 and TRBJ1-1; 7 bases are shared with TRBD1. This TCR derives from an adult in good health. CDR3 DNA: TGTGCCAGCAGCAGGGGGGGACAGCCCTTTACTGAAGCTTTCTTT. This sequence encodes CASSRGGQPFTEAFF.